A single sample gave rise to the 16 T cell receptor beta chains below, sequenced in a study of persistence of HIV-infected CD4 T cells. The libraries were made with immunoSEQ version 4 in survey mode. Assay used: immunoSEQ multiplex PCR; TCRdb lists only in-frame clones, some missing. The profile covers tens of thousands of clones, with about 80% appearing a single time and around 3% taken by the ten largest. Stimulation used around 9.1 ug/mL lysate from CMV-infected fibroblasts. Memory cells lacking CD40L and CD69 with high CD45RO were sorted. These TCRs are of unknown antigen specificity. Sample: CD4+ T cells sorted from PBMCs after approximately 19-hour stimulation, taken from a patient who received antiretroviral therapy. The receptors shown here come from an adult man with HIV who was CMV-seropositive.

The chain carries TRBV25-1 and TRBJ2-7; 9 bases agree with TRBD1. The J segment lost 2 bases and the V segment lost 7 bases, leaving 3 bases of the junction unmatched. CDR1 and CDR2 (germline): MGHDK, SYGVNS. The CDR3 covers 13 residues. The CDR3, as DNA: TGTGCCAGCAAGGGACAGGGAACCTACGAGCAGTACTTC. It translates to CASKGQGTYEQYF.

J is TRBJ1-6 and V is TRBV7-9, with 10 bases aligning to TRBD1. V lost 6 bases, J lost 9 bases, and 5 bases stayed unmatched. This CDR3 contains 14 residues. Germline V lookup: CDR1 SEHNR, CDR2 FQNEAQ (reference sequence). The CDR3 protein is CASSTGQGGSPLHF. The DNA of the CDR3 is TGTGCCAGCAGTACAGGACAGGGGGGTTCACCCCTCCACTTT.

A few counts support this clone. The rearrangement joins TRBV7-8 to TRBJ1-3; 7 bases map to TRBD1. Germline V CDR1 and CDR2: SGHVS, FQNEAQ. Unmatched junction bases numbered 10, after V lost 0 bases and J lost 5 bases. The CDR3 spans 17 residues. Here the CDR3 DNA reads TGTGCCAGCAGCTTAGCCCCCGGGACAGCCAGTAGAAACACCATATATTTT. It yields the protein CASSLAPGTASRNTIYF.

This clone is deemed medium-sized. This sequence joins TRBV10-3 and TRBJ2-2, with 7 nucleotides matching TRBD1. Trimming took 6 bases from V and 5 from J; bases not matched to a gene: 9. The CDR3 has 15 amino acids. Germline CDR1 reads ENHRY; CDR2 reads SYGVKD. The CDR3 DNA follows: TGTGCCATCAGCCAGTCTAAGGACAGGACCGGGGAGCTGTTTTTT. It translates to CAISQSKDRTGELFF.

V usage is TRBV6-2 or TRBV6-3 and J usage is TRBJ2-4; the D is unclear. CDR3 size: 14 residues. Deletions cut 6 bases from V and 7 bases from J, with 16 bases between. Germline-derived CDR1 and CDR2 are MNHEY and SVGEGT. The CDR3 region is CASSDSGGLNIQYF. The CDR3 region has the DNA TGTGCCAGCAGCGATTCGGGCGGCCTCAACATTCAGTACTTC.

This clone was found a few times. CDR3 bases: TGTGCCAGTAGTTCGACCTCCGGCGCGTCTGAGCAGTTCTTC. Its protein is CASSSTSGASEQFF. This chain joins TRBV19 and TRBJ2-1; D is uncertain. V lost 5 bases and J 9 bases, leaving 17 bases between the germline ends. Germline CDR1 reads LNHDA; CDR2 reads SQIVND (reference sequence). This CDR3 region has 14 residues.

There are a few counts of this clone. The CDR3 loop reads CASSYRPGTGFGNTIYF. DNA for the CDR3: TGTGCCAGCAGTTACCGTCCCGGGACAGGGTTTGGAAACACCATATATTTT. The chain links TRBV6-2 or TRBV6-3 to TRBJ1-3; TRBD1 aligns across 9 bases. V shed 2 bases, J shed 3 bases, and the junction held 8 bases outside the gene matches. The CDR3 covers 17 residues. CDR1 is MNHEY, CDR2 SVGEGT, per germline.

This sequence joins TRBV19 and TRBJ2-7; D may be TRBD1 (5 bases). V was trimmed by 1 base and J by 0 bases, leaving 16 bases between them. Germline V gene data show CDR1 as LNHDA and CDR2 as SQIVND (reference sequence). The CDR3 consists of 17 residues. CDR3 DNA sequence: TGTGCCAGTAGTATAGCAGCTGCGACAGCAACCTCCTACGAGCAGTACTTC. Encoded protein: CASSIAAATATSYEQYF.

CDR3 nucleotide sequence: TGCAGTGCTAGTGGGGCGGGAGGAAACGAGCAGTACTTC. This codes for CSASGAGGNEQYF. This sequence joins TRBV20-1 and TRBJ2-7, with TRBD2 matching over 8 bases. The junction had 6 bases not matched to a gene; V was cut back by 3 bases and J by 5 bases. The CDR3 length is 13 residues. Germline values: CDR1 DFQATT, CDR2 SNEGSKA (reference sequence).

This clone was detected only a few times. CDR3 DNA sequence: TGTGCCAGCAGCAAAGCGTTTCCAGGGGGCTCCTACGAGCAGTACTTC. Translated: CASSKAFPGGSYEQYF. The V and J genes are TRBV21-1 and TRBJ2-7; the DNA was not used to check the table's D call, TRBD1. TRBV21-1 is described as a pseudogene. The CDR3 contains 16 residues.

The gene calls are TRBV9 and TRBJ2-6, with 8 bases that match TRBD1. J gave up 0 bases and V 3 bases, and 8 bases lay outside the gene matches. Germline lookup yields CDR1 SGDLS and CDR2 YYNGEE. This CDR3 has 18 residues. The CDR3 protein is CASSGLTGANSGANVLTF. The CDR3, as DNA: TGTGCCAGCAGCGGACTGACAGGGGCCAACTCTGGGGCCAACGTCCTGACTTTC.

CDR3 in DNA: TGCAGCGCCACAACCGGACAGACCAGGGGGCACGAGCAGTACTTC. Its translation is CSATTGQTRGHEQYF. V gene TRBV29-1 combines with J gene TRBJ2-7; 8 bases align to TRBD1. V was pared by 7 bases and J by 5 bases, with 16 bases of the junction left unmatched. The CDR3 is 15 amino acids. CDR1 SQVTM and CDR2 ANQGSEA come from the germline V gene.

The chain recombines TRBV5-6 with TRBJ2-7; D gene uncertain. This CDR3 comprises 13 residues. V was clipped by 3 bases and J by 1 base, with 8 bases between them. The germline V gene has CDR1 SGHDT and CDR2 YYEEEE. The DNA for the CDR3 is TGTGCCAGCAGCTCCACCGTTTCCTACGAGCAGTACTTC. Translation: CASSSTVSYEQYF.

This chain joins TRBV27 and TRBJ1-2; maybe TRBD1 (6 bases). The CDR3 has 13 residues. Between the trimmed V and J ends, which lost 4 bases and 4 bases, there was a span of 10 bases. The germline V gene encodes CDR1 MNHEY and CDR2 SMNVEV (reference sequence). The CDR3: CASSSRGGYGYTF. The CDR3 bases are TGTGCCAGCAGTTCCAGGGGAGGCTATGGCTACACCTTC.

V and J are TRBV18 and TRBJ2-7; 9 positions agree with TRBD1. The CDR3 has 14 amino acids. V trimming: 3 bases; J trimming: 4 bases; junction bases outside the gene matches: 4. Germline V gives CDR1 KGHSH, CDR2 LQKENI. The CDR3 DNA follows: TGTGCCAGCTCACCGGGACAGGGTTTTTACGAGCAGTACTTC. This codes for CASSPGQGFYEQYF.

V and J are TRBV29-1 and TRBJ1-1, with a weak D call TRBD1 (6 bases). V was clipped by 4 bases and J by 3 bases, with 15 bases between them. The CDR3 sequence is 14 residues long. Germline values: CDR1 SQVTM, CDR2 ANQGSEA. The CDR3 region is CSVGGAQGYTEAFF. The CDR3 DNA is TGCAGCGTTGGAGGTGCCCAGGGGTACACTGAAGCTTTCTTT. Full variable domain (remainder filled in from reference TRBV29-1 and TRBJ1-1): SAVISQKPSRDICQRGTSLTIQCQVDSQVTMMFWYRQQPGQSLTLIATANQGSEATYESGFVIDKFPISRPNLTFSTLTVSNMSPEDSSIYLCSVGGAQGYTEAFFGQGTRLTVV.